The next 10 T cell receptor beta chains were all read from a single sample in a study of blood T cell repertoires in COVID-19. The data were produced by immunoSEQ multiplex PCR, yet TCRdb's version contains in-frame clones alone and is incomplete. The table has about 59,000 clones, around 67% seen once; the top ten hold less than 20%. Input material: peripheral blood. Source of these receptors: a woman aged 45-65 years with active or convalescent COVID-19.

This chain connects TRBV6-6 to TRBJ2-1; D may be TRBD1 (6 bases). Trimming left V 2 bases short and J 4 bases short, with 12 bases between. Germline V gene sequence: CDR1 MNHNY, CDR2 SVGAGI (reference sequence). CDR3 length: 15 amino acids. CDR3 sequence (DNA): TGTGCCAGCAGTTACGGACAGAAGTTGTACAATGAGCAGTTCTTC. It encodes CASSYGQKLYNEQFF.

CDR3 in DNA: TGTGCCAGTCGAGAAGGACAGGGAAGCTTCTATGGCTACACCTTC. Its translation: CASREGQGSFYGYTF. V is TRBV19 and J is TRBJ1-2; 8 bases are a match to TRBD1. V was pared by 8 bases and J by 4 bases, with 12 bases of the junction left unmatched. Germline values: CDR1 LNHDA, CDR2 SQIVND (reference sequence). The CDR3 extends over 15 amino acids.

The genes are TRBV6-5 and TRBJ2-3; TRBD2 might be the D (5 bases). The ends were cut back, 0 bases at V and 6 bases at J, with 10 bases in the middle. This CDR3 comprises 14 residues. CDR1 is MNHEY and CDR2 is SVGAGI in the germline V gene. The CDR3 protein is CASSYSRRFDTQYF. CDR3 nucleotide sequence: TGTGCCAGCAGTTACTCGAGGAGGTTCGATACGCAGTATTTT.

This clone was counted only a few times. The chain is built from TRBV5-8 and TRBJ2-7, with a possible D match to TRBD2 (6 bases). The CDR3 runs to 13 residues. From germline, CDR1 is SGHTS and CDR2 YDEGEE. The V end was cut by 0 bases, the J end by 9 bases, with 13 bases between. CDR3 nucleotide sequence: TGTGCCAGCAGCTTGGTAATAGCTAGCGTGCAGTACTTC. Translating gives CASSLVIASVQYF.

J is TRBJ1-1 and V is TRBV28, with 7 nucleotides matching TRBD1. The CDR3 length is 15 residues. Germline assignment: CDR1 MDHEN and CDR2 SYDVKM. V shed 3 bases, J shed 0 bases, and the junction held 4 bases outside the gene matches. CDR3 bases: TGTGCCAGCAGTTTCCGAGACAGGGTGAACACTGAAGCTTTCTTT. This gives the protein CASSFRDRVNTEAFF.

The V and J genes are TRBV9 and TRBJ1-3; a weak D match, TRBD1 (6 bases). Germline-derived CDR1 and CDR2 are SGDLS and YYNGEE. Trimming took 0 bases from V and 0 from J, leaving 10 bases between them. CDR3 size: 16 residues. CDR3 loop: CASSVAPDSSGNTIYF. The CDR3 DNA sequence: TGTGCCAGCAGCGTAGCTCCGGACAGCTCTGGAAACACCATATATTTT.

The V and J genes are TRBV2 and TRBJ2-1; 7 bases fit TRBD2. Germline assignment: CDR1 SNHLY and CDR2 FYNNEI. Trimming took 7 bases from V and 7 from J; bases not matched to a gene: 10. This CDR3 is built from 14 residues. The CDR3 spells CASIKGGPGNEQFF. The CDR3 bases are TGTGCCAGCATTAAGGGAGGGCCAGGGAATGAGCAGTTCTTC.

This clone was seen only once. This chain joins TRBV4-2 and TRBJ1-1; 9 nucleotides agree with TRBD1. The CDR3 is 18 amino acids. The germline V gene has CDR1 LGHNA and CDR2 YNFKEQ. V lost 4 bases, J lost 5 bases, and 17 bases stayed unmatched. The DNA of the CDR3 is TGTGCCAGCAGCCTCCCGATGAAGGGAAACAGGGGGCTAACTGAAGCTTTCTTT. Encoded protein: CASSLPMKGNRGLTEAFF.

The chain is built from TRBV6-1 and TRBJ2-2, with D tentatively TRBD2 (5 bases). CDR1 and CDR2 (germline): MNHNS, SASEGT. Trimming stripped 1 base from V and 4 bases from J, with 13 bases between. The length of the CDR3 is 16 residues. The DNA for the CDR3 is TGTGCCAGCAGTGAAGATCCGCTGGCGGGCACCGGGGAGCTGTTTTTT. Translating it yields CASSEDPLAGTGELFF.

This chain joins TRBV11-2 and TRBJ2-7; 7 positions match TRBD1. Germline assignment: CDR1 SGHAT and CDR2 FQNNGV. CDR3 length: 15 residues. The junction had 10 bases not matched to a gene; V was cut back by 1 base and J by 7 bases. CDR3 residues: CASSLGGRQGGEQYF. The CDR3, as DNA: TGTGCCAGCAGCTTAGGGGGAAGACAGGGCGGGGAGCAGTACTTC. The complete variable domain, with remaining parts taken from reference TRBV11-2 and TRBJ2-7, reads EAGVAQSPRYKIIEKRQSVAFWCNPISGHATLYWYQQILGQGPKLLIQFQNNGVVDDSQLPKDRFSAERLKGVDSTLKIQPAKLEDSAVYLCASSLGGRQGGEQYFGPGTRLTVT.